The clone carrying this T cell receptor (beta chain) was found many times. No antigen is known for it. In TCRdb, the 5' RACE reads were re-called with MiXCR into one record per CDR3 protein. The repertoire holds about 130,000 distinct CDR3 sequences, with 6% to 8.5% as singletons. This record comes from a study of CD8 T cells in ankylosing spondylitis. The study, taken as a whole, reports: Characteristic of ankylosing spondylitis blood, it appeared, was a TCR beta motif comprising several highly homologous variants. Within peripheral blood, clones linked to disease were CD8+ and relatively rare. In the blood and synovial fluid of reactive arthritis, some motif variants had been previously reported.

The V gene lost 5 bases and the J gene lost 1 base, with 11 bases spanning the gap. CDR3 length: 14 amino acids. The TCR sequence derives from a male donor with ankylosing spondylitis or in good health (not recorded which). This chain joins TRBV12-3 or TRBV12-4 and TRBJ2-5, with D possibly matching TRBD1 (6 bases). The sequencing input was blood, either unsorted or a sorted T cell fraction (not recorded which). The CDR3 DNA reads TGTGCCAGCAGTCCCGGGACATTCCAAGAGACCCAGTACTTC. Protein product: CASSPGTFQETQYF.